These 24 T cell receptor beta chains came from one sample sequenced in a study of beta chain features in type 1 diabetes. The isolated RNA, all of it, was reverse transcribed, so expressed TCRB transcripts were what got sequenced. Clones were sequenced by immunoSEQ multiplex PCR, and TCRdb holds only the in-frame ones, with some missing. The sample consists of 250,000 to 300,000 clones, around 7.3% of them appearing once. Sequencing was done on a sample of central memory CD4+ T cells from blood. The source of these receptors is a woman between 18 and 29 years old in good health.

This clone has just a few counts. The J gene is TRBJ1-2, the V gene TRBV13; D perhaps matches TRBD1 (6 bases). The CDR3 covers 15 residues. Trimming took 6 bases from V and 8 from J, leaving 22 bases between them. Germline-derived CDR1 and CDR2 are PRHDT and FYEKMQ (reference sequence). The CDR3 here is CASRPAGQGRYGYTF. CDR3 DNA sequence: TGTGCCAGCAGGCCAGCGGGGCAGGGGAGGTACGGCTACACCTTC.

The gene calls are TRBV30 and TRBJ1-4, with D unresolved. The germline gives CDR1 GTSNPN, CDR2 SVGIG (reference sequence). The V end lost 4 bases, the J end lost 8 bases, and 17 bases lay between the germline ends. This CDR3 contains 14 residues. CDR3 residues: CAWKIPAVTEKLFF. The DNA of the CDR3 is TGTGCCTGGAAAATACCGGCGGTGACCGAAAAACTGTTTTTT.

At least ten counts were recorded for this clone. J is TRBJ2-5 and V is TRBV15; 8 bases are shared with TRBD2. The germline CDR1 and CDR2 sequences are LNHNV and YYDKDF (reference sequence). Trimming at V came to 3 bases and at J to 4 bases, leaving 7 bases not matched to a gene. This CDR3 spans 15 amino acids. CDR3 loop: CATSRARTSRETQYF. The CDR3 DNA is TGTGCCACCAGCAGGGCCCGGACTAGCCGAGAGACCCAGTACTTC.

The chain carries TRBV7-9 and TRBJ1-6; 7 bases map to TRBD1. This CDR3 is built from 12 residues. Germline V gene data show CDR1 as SEHNR and CDR2 as FQNEAQ (reference sequence). Trimming cost V 4 bases and J 9 bases; bases outside gene matches: 0. The CDR3 loop is CASSWDSSPLHF. The CDR3 region has the DNA TGTGCCAGCAGCTGGGACAGTTCACCCCTCCACTTT.

There are a few counts of this clone. The V call is TRBV6-1, the J call TRBJ2-7; unclear D gene. The germline V gene encodes CDR1 MNHNS and CDR2 SASEGT. The ends were cut back, 3 bases at V and 4 bases at J, with 4 bases in the middle. CDR3 length: 11 residues. The CDR3 protein is CASSDFYEQYF. The CDR3 coding sequence is TGTGCCAGCAGTGACTTTTACGAGCAGTACTTC.

This clone appeared many times. The chain employs TRBV7-2 and TRBJ1-5; 8 bases are a match to TRBD1. The CDR3 has 14 residues. The germline gives CDR1 SGHTA, CDR2 FQGNSA. Trimming at V came to 5 bases and at J to 5 bases, leaving 5 bases not matched to a gene. The CDR3 spells CASSQGTGYQPQHF. CDR3 in DNA: TGTGCCAGCAGCCAAGGGACAGGTTATCAGCCCCAGCATTTT.

This chain links TRBV9 with TRBJ2-1; 7 nucleotides agree with TRBD2. With 0 bases clipped from V and 0 bases from J, the junction kept 9 bases outside the gene matches. CDR1 and CDR2 from the germline V gene are SGDLS and YYNGEE. This CDR3 has 18 amino acids. Here the CDR3 reads CASSVGGPSGSSYNEQFF. The CDR3 DNA follows: TGTGCCAGCAGCGTAGGTGGTCCTAGCGGTAGCTCCTACAATGAGCAGTTCTTC. The variable domain in full, completed from reference TRBV9 and TRBJ2-1, reads DSGVTQTPKHLITATGQRVTLRCSPRSGDLSVYWYQQSLDQGLQFLIQYYNGEERAKGNILERFSAQQFPDLHSELNLSSLELGDSALYFCASSVGGPSGSSYNEQFFGPGTRLTVL.

The table lists this clone with a count of one. The chain uses TRBV7-2 and TRBJ2-5; 13 nucleotides line up with TRBD2. V was pared by 2 bases and J by 4 bases, with 13 bases of the junction left unmatched. The CDR3 has 19 residues. Germline values: CDR1 SGHTA, CDR2 FQGNSA. CDR3 region: CASSLLGLAGVGGVETQYF. The CDR3 DNA reads TGTGCCAGCAGCTTACTTGGACTAGCGGGAGTGGGGGGAGTAGAGACCCAGTACTTC.

V gene TRBV4-2 combines with J gene TRBJ1-5, with 7 positions matching TRBD1. In germline, CDR1 is LGHNA, CDR2 YNFKEQ. CDR3 length equals 15 residues. The V segment lost 2 bases and the J segment 4 bases; nucleotides outside the gene matches: 5. The CDR3 DNA sequence: TGTGCCAGCAGCCAACCAGGACAGGAGAATCAGCCCCAGCATTTT. As protein: CASSQPGQENQPQHF.

A few counts support this clone. The rearrangement uses TRBV10-3 and TRBJ1-6; 7 nucleotides match TRBD1. Germline lookup yields CDR1 ENHRY and CDR2 SYGVKD. The CDR3 extends over 16 amino acids. The J segment lost 5 bases and the V segment lost 6 bases, leaving 10 bases of the junction unmatched. The CDR3 loop reads CAISDQGGANNSPLHF. The CDR3 DNA follows: TGTGCCATCAGCGACCAAGGGGGCGCAAATAATTCACCCCTCCACTTT.

This chain joins TRBV2 and TRBJ2-1; D is ambiguous. V shed 3 bases and J shed 5 bases, with 2 bases lying between them. This CDR3 is 11 amino acids long. Looked up from germline, CDR1 is SNHLY and CDR2 is FYNNEI. The CDR3 loop is CASSEDNEQFF. For the CDR3, the DNA is TGTGCCAGCAGTGAGGACAATGAGCAGTTCTTC.

The genes are TRBV7-2 and TRBJ1-2, with 11 positions matching TRBD1. Germline CDR1 reads SGHTA; CDR2 reads FQGNSA. With 0 bases clipped from V and 3 bases from J, the junction kept 3 bases outside the gene matches. There are 16 residues in the CDR3. In nucleotides, the CDR3 is TGTGCCAGCAGCTTAGCGACGGGACAGGGGGACTATGGCTACACCTTC. This codes for CASSLATGQGDYGYTF.

This clone was observed at least ten times. This chain connects TRBV7-2 to TRBJ2-1; D perhaps matches TRBD2 (6 bases). The germline V gene encodes CDR1 SGHTA and CDR2 FQGNSA. Trimming left V 5 bases short and J 0 bases short, with 20 bases between. The CDR3 sequence is 18 residues long. CDR3 in DNA: TGTGCCAGCAGCCCCCGGTTAAGCGGGTTGAGCTCCTACAATGAGCAGTTCTTC. It codes for CASSPRLSGLSSYNEQFF. Filled out from reference TRBV7-2 and TRBJ2-1, the complete variable domain reads GAGVSQSPSNKVTEKGKDVELRCDPISGHTALYWYRQSLGQGLEFLIYFQGNSAPDKSGLPSDRFSAERTGGSVSTLTIQRTQQEDSAVYLCASSPRLSGLSSYNEQFFGPGTRLTVL.

The chain employs TRBV10-3 and TRBJ2-2, with D hard to call. CDR1 and CDR2 from the germline V gene are ENHRY and SYGVKD. Trimming shortened V by 3 bases and J by 0 bases, and 8 bases separated the two germline ends. The CDR3 spans 15 residues. The CDR3 sequence: CAISEYQPNTGELFF. The DNA for the CDR3 is TGTGCCATCAGTGAATATCAACCGAACACCGGGGAGCTGTTTTTT.

This clone was seen a few times. CDR3 sequence: CASSPINRNTEAFF. CDR3 bases: TGTGCCAGCTCACCGATAAATAGGAACACTGAAGCTTTCTTT. This chain uses TRBV18 with TRBJ1-1; unclear D gene. The CDR3 consists of 14 residues. From germline, CDR1 is KGHSH and CDR2 LQKENI. Trimming took off 3 bases at V and 1 base at J, with 9 bases between the two ends.

This clone was counted a few times. This chain joins TRBV9 and TRBJ2-3; possibly TRBD2 for D (6 bases). Trimming removed 3 bases from V and 0 bases from J, with 11 bases in between. The CDR3 consists of 15 residues. Germline CDR1 and CDR2: SGDLS and YYNGEE. CDR3 bases: TGTGCCAGCAGCGGGGGACTTAGTAGCACAGATACGCAGTATTTT. Protein product: CASSGGLSSTDTQYF.

The chain employs TRBV5-1 and TRBJ1-6; the match to TRBD1 covers 8 bases. Unmatched junction bases numbered 10, after V lost 4 bases and J lost 7 bases. The CDR3 spans 16 residues. The V gene's germline CDR1 is SGHRS and CDR2 YFSETQ. The CDR3 DNA is TGCGCCAGCAGCATCGGATCAGGGGGCAGGAATTCACCCCTCCACTTT. This sequence encodes CASSIGSGGRNSPLHF. Full variable domain (remainder filled in from reference TRBV5-1 and TRBJ1-6): KAGVTQTPRYLIKTRGQQVTLSCSPISGHRSVSWYQQTPGQGLQFLFEYFSETQRNKGNFPGRFSGRQFSNSRSEMNVSTLELGDSALYLCASSIGSGGRNSPLHFGNGTRLTVT.

This rearrangement joins TRBV6-6 to TRBJ2-7; D unclear. Trimming stripped 5 bases from V and 5 bases from J, with 7 bases between. The length of the CDR3 is 11 residues. The germline gives CDR1 MNHNY, CDR2 SVGAGI (reference sequence). The chain's CDR3 is CASSPLNEQYF. CDR3 coding DNA: TGTGCCAGCAGTCCTCTCAACGAGCAGTACTTC.

The chain joins TRBV9 to TRBJ2-3; tentative D call: TRBD2 (5 bases). The CDR3 is 16 residues long. Germline-derived CDR1 and CDR2 are SGDLS and YYNGEE. V was trimmed by 0 bases and J by 0 bases, leaving 11 bases between them. CDR3 sequence: CASSVALDSSTDTQYF. The CDR3 DNA is TGTGCCAGCAGCGTAGCCTTGGACTCTAGCACAGATACGCAGTATTTT.

This clone has only a few counts. The junction and the germline gene differ at one end; a read error may be behind it. Other DNA sequences in the same sample also yield this CDR3. The chain has TRBV15 and TRBJ2-5; 7 positions agree with TRBD2. The CDR3 totals 16 residues. CDR1 and CDR2 from the germline V gene are LNHNV and YYDKDF (reference sequence). The CDR3 region is CATSREGRGEQETQYF. The CDR3 DNA follows: TGCGCCACCAGCAGAGAGGGCCGGGGGGAGCAAGAGACCCAGTACTTC.

The chain carries TRBV7-8 and TRBJ1-5; no clear D. The germline CDR1 and CDR2 sequences are SGHVS and FQNEAQ. V was pared by 1 base and J by 6 bases, with 13 bases between. The CDR3 has 15 residues. DNA of the CDR3: TGTGCCAGCAGCTTAGGGTGGGAAGACGGTCAGCCCCAGCATTTT. Its translation: CASSLGWEDGQPQHF. The variable domain in full, completed from reference TRBV7-8 and TRBJ1-5, reads GAGVSQSPRYKVAKRGQDVALRCDPISGHVSLFWYQQALGQGPEFLTYFQNEAQLDKSGLPSDRFFAERPEGSVSTLKIQRTQQEDSAVYLCASSLGWEDGQPQHFGDGTRLSIL.

This clone has just a few counts. The rearrangement uses TRBV29-1 and TRBJ2-7; D possibly corresponds to TRBD2 (6 bases). The ends were cut back, 0 bases at V and 6 bases at J, with 12 bases in the middle. Germline assignment: CDR1 SQVTM and CDR2 ANQGSEA. The CDR3 runs 13 residues. The CDR3 loop is CSVEERRDGEQYF. Here the CDR3 DNA reads TGCAGCGTTGAAGAGAGGAGGGACGGCGAGCAGTACTTC.

This clone was observed a few times. The V call is TRBV7-8, the J call TRBJ1-6, with TRBD1 matching over 7 bases. V shed 5 bases and J 5 bases; nucleotides not matched to a gene: 3. The CDR3 has 14 residues. Per the germline V gene, CDR1 is SGHVS and CDR2 is FQNEAQ. CDR3 loop: CASSTGTDNSPLHF. The CDR3 DNA sequence: TGTGCCAGCAGCACCGGGACAGATAATTCACCCCTCCACTTT.

CDR3 sequence (DNA): TGTGCCACTTATATTCCCGGAGAGACCCAGTACTTC. Translating gives CATYIPGETQYF. The genes are TRBV6-6 and TRBJ2-5; no firm D call. Germline V CDR1 and CDR2: MNHNY, SVGAGI (reference sequence). The CDR3 spans 12 residues. With 10 bases removed from V and 4 bases from J, the gap between germline ends came to 13 bases.